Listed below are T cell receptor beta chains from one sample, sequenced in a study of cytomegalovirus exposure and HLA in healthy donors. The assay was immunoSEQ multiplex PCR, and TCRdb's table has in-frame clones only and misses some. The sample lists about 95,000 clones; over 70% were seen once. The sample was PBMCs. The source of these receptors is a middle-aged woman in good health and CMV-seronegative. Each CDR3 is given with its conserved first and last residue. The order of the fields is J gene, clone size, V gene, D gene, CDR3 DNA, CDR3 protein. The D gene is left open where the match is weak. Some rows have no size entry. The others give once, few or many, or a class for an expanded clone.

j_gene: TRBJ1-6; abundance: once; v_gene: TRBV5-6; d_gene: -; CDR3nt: TGTGCCAGCAGCTTGGACCCTCCTACAGGGCAACTCCACTTT; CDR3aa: CASSLDPPTGQLHF
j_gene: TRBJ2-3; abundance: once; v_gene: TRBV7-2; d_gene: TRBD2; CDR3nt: TGTGCCAGCAGCTTAAGCGGGGGGGCAATAGATACGCAGTATTTT; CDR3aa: CASSLSGGAIDTQYF
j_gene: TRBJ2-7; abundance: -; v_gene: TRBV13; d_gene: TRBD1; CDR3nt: TGTGCCAGCAGCCGTACAGGGGCCGAGCAGTACTTC; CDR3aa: CASSRTGAEQYF
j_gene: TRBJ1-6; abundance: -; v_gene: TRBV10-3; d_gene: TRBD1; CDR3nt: TGTGCCATCAGTACCGGGACAGTCTCCTATAATTCACCCCTCCACTTT; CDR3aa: CAISTGTVSYNSPLHF
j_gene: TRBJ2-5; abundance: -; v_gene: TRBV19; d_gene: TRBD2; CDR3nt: TGTGCCACTTCTAGCGGGGGGAGAAGTGAGACCCAGTACTTC; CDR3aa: CATSSGGRSETQYF
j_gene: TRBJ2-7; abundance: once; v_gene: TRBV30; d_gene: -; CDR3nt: TGTGCCTGGAGTGGGCGGGGCGACCTCTACGAGCAGTACTTC; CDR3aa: CAWSGRGDLYEQYF
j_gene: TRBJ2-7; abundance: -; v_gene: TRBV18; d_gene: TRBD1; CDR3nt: TGTGCCAGCTCACTCGGGACAGGGGATAGGGAGCAGTACTTC; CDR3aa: CASSLGTGDREQYF
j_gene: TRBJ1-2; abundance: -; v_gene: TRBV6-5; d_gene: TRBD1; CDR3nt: TGTGCCAGCACTAAAAGGGGACAGGGAAACTATGGCTACACCTTC; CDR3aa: CASTKRGQGNYGYTF
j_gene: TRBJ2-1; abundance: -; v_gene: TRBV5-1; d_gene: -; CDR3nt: TGCGCCAGCAGCTCGGGAGTAAACAATGAGCAGTTCTTC; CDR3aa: CASSSGVNNEQFF
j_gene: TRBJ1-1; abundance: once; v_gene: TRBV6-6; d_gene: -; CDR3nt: TGTGCCAGCAACTTGGACAGTACGGGGGGCACTGAAGCTTTCTTT; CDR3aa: CASNLDSTGGTEAFF
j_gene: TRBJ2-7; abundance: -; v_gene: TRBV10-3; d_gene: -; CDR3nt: TGTGCCATCAGTGAGGGGCCAGCATACGAGCAGTACTTC; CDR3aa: CAISEGPAYEQYF
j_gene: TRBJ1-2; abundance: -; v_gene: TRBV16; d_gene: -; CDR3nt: TGTGCCAGCAGCCAAGAAAAGCCTCGAGCTAACTATGGCTACACCTTC; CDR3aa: CASSQEKPRANYGYTF
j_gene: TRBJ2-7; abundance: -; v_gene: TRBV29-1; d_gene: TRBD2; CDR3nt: TGCAGCGTGAGTAGCGGGCCCTACGAGCAGTACTTC; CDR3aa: CSVSSGPYEQYF
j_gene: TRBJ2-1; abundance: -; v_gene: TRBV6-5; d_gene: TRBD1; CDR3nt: TGTGCCAGCAGTTCGTCTGGGACAGGGGACGTCGGGGAGCAGTTCTTC; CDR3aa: CASSSSGTGDVGEQFF
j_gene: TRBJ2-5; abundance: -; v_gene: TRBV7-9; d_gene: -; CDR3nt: TGTACCAGCAGCTTATCCCTACAAGAGACCCAGTACTTC; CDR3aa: CTSSLSLQETQYF
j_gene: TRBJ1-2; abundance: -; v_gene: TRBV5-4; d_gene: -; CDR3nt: TGTGCCAGCAGCGGGGGGGACGACTATGGCTACACCTTC; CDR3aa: CASSGGDDYGYTF
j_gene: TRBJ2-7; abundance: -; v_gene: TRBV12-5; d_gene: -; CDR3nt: TGTGCTAGTGGTTTGGGTGGGATGGGGAGCGAGCAGTACTTC; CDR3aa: CASGLGGMGSEQYF
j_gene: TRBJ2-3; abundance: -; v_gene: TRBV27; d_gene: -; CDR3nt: TGTGCCAGCAGATATGCGGGGGCCGTAGATACGCAGTATTTT; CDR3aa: CASRYAGAVDTQYF
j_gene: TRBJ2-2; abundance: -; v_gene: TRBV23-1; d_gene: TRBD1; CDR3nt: TGCGCCAGCAGTCTAGGGGGACAGGTGGACACCGGGGAGCTGTTTTTT; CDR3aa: CASSLGGQVDTGELFF
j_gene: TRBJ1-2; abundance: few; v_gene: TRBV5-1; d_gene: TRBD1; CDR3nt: TGCGCCAGCAGATGGACAGGTTCTAACTATGGCTACACCTTC; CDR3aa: CASRWTGSNYGYTF
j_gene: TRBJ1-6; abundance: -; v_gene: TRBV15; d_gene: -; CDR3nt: TGTGCCACCAGCAGAGATCTTGGCAGTTTTGGTTCACCCCTCCACTTT; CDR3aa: CATSRDLGSFGSPLHF
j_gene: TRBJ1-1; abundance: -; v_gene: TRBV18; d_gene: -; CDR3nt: TGTGCCAGCTCACCGGCCGCAAAGAACACTGAAGCTTTCTTT; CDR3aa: CASSPAAKNTEAFF
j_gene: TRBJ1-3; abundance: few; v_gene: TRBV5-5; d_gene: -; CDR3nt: TGTGCCAGCAGCTTGGATCGGACAGCTGGAAACACCATATATTTT; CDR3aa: CASSLDRTAGNTIYF
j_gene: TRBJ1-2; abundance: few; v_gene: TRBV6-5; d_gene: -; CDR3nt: TGTGCCAGCGTGGGCTCGGGATCCTTCTATGGCTACACCTTC; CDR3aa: CASVGSGSFYGYTF
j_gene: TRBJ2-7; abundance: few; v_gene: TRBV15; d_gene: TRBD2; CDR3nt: TGTGCCACCAGCAGAGCAGCGGGGGGCTACGAGCAGTACTTC; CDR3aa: CATSRAAGGYEQYF
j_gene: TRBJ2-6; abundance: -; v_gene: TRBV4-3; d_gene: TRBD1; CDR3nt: TGCGCCAGCAGCCGCCTACGACAGGGTACCGGGGCCAACGTCCTGACTTTC; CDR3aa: CASSRLRQGTGANVLTF
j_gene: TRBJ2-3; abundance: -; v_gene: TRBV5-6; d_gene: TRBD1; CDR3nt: TGTGCCAGCAGCAAGGACAGGGGAGATACGCAGTATTTT; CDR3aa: CASSKDRGDTQYF
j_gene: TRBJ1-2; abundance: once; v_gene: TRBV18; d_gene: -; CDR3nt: TGTGCCAGCTCACCGACTGATGGAGACAGCCCATACTATGGCTACACCTTC; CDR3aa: CASSPTDGDSPYYGYTF
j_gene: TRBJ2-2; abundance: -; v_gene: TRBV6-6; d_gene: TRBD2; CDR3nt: TGTGCCAGCAGCCCTAGCGGTAACACCGGGGAGCTGTTTTTT; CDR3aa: CASSPSGNTGELFF
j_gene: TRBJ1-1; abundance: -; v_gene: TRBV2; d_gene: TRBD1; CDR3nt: TGTGCCAGCCGTGCGGGACAGGAAGCTTTCTTT; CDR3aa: CASRAGQEAFF
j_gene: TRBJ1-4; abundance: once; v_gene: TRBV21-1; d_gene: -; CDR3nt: TGTGCCAGCAGCAAAGATGGGAGAAGGACTAATGAAAAACTGTTTTTT; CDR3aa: CASSKDGRRTNEKLFF
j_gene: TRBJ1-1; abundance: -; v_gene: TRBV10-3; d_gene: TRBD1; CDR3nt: TGTGCCATCAGCCAGGGGGCAGACACTGAAGCTTTCTTT; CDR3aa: CAISQGADTEAFF
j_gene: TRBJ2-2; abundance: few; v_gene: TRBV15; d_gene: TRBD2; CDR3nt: TGTGCCACCAGCAGAGATCTAGCGGGGGCCACCGGGGAGCTGTTTTTT; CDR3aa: CATSRDLAGATGELFF
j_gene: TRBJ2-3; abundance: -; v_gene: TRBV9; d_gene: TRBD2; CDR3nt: TGTGCCAGCAGCGTTCGGGGGGGCCGTGCAGATACGCAGTATTTT; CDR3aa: CASSVRGGRADTQYF
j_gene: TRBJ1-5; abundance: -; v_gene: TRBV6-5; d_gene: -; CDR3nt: TGTGCCAGCAGCCCCGACGGGAGGAGGCCCCAGCATTTT; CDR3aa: CASSPDGRRPQHF
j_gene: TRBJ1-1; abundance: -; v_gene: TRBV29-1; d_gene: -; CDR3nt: TGCAGCGTTGTGATCGGTGAAGCTTTCTTT; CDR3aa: CSVVIGEAFF
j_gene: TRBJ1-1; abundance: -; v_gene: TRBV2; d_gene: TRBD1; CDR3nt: TGTGCCAGCAAAACAGGGGGCGCAGTAGTGGGCACTGAAGCTTTCTTT; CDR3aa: CASKTGGAVVGTEAFF
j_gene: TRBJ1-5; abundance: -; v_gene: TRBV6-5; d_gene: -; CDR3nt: TGTGCCAGCAGGGAACAGGGCTTTAATCAGCCCCAGCATTTT; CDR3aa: CASREQGFNQPQHF
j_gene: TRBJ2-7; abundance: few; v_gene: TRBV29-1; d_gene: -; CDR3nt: TGCAGCGTCCTTTCCGGGGGCTACGAGCAGTACTTC; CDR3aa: CSVLSGGYEQYF
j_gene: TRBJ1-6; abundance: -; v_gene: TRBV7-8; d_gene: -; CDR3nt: TGTGCCAGCAGCTTAGGTGGGGGCTCACCCCTCCACTTT; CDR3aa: CASSLGGGSPLHF
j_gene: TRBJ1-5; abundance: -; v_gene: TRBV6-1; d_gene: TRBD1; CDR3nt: TGTGCCAGCAGTGTCAATACAGGGGGCGATCAGCCCCAGCATTTT; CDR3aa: CASSVNTGGDQPQHF
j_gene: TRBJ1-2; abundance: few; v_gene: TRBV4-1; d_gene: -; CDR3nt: TGCGCCAGCAGCCAACATCAAAGCCCAATGCACTATGGCTACACCTTC; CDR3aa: CASSQHQSPMHYGYTF
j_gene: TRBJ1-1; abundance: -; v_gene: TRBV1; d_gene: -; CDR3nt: TGCACCAGCAGCCAAGAAACGGGACTCCTCTACGCTGAAGCTTTCTTT; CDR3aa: CTSSQETGLLYAEAFF
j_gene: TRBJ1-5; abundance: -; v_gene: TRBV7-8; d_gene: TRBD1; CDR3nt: TGTGCCAGCAGCCTCCGTACAGGGGGCGCGAGCAATCAGCCCCAGCATTTT; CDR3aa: CASSLRTGGASNQPQHF
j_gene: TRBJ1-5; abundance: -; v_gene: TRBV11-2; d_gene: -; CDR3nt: TGTGCCAGCAGCTTAGATCCCCCCGGGTATAGCAATCAGCCCCAGCATTTT; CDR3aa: CASSLDPPGYSNQPQHF
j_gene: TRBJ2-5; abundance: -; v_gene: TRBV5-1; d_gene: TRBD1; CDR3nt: TGCGCCAGCAGCACTCGGGACAGGCGAGAGACCCAGTACTTC; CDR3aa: CASSTRDRRETQYF